This passage covers 31 T cell receptor beta chains from one sample sequenced in a study of neurological immune-mediated disorders. From the 5' RACE reads, TCRdb called clonotypes with MiXCR, one entry per CDR3 protein. Of 65,000 to 85,000 distinct CDR3 sequences listed, approximately 3.4% were seen once; the top ten hold 4.5% to 6.5%. Sequenced input: PBMCs. The receptors were sampled from a woman aged 45 to 65 with multiple sclerosis.

This clonotype has ten or more counts. The chain carries TRBV11-2 and TRBJ1-1, with TRBD1 matching over 9 bases. The germline gives CDR1 SGHAT, CDR2 FQNNGV. CDR3 length equals 14 residues. J was trimmed by 5 bases and V by 5 bases; bases with no gene match: 6. The CDR3 loop reads CASSPGTGRTEAFF. The CDR3, as DNA: TGTGCCAGCAGCCCAGGGACAGGGCGGACTGAAGCTTTCTTT.

Ten or more counts support this clonotype. The chain couples TRBV7-2 to TRBJ1-1; no firm D call. Germline lookup yields CDR1 SGHTA and CDR2 FQGNSA. The CDR3 sequence is 13 residues long. Deletions cut 3 bases from V and 2 bases from J, with 7 bases between. Written as DNA, the CDR3 is TGTGCCAGCAGCTTCACCTTAAACACTGAAGCTTTCTTT. Its translation is CASSFTLNTEAFF.

This clonotype showed up just a few times. This sequence joins TRBV7-9 and TRBJ2-7; D call uncertain. CDR1 SEHNR and CDR2 FQNEAQ come from the germline V gene (reference sequence). This CDR3 spans 16 amino acids. V gave up 2 bases and J gave up 3 bases, with 17 bases separating them. CDR3 residues: CASSLYSSGRLYEQYF. The CDR3 region has the DNA TGTGCCAGCAGCTTATATTCTTCCGGCAGACTCTACGAGCAGTACTTC. The entire variable domain, with the rest obtained from reference TRBV7-9 and TRBJ2-7, is as follows: DTGVSQNPRHKITKRGQNVTFRCDPISEHNRLYWYRQTLGQGPEFLTYFQNEAQLEKSRLLSDRFSAERPKGSFSTLEIQRTEQGDSAMYLCASSLYSSGRLYEQYFGPGTRLTVT.

This clonotype occurred many times. The chain is built from TRBV24-1 and TRBJ1-6; possible D gene TRBD1, 5 bases. CDR1 is KGHDR and CDR2 is SFDVKD in the germline V gene. The CDR3 sequence is 14 residues long. V was shortened by 4 bases and J by 9 bases, with 12 bases between the two germline ends. The CDR3 protein is CATSEGGSGSPLHF. The CDR3 coding sequence is TGTGCCACCAGTGAGGGGGGAAGTGGTTCACCCCTCCACTTT.

The rearrangement joins TRBV4-2 to TRBJ2-5, with D perhaps TRBD2 (6 bases). The length of the CDR3 is 13 residues. Trimming left V 0 bases short and J 5 bases short, with 7 bases between. Germline CDR1 is LGHNA and CDR2 is YNFKEQ. CDR3 in DNA: TGTGCCAGCAGCCAAGAACGGGGGGAGACCCAGTACTTC. Protein sequence: CASSQERGETQYF.

This clonotype was counted ten times or more. V usage is TRBV27 and J usage is TRBJ2-3; 7 nucleotides line up with TRBD2. Looked up from germline, CDR1 is MNHEY and CDR2 is SMNVEV (reference sequence). After removal of 7 bases from V and 0 bases from J, the junction contained 4 bases not matched to a gene. The CDR3 is made up of 14 amino acids. The CDR3 bases are TGTGCCAGCAAGCCAGCGGGGAGCACAGATACGCAGTATTTT. It translates to CASKPAGSTDTQYF.

In its sample, this clonotype was seen many times. V is TRBV20-1 and J is TRBJ2-7, with 11 positions matching TRBD2. J lost 0 bases, V lost 6 bases, and 4 bases had no gene match. The CDR3 covers 14 residues. Germline V gene sequence: CDR1 DFQATT, CDR2 SNEGSKA (reference sequence). CDR3 in DNA: TGCAGTGCGAAAGGGACTAGCGGCTCCTACGAGCAGTACTTC. It codes for CSAKGTSGSYEQYF.

This clonotype occurred many times. V and J are TRBV20-1 and TRBJ2-2; D ambiguous. The V and J ends lost 0 bases and 2 bases respectively, with 10 bases between them. The germline CDR1 and CDR2 sequences are DFQATT and SNEGSKA (reference sequence). This CDR3 spans 15 amino acids. DNA of the CDR3: TGCAGTGCTAGAGATGGCCAGATAAACACCGGGGAGCTGTTTTTT. Protein: CSARDGQINTGELFF.

This clonotype occurred once. The chain is built from TRBV19 and TRBJ2-7; tentative D call: TRBD1 (5 bases). V was pared by 7 bases and J by 3 bases, with 13 bases between. Germline V gene data show CDR1 as LNHDA and CDR2 as SQIVND (reference sequence). CDR3 length: 13 residues. The CDR3: CASNYRSGYEQYF. CDR3 DNA: TGTGCCAGTAACTACAGGAGTGGCTACGAGCAGTACTTC.

This clonotype was observed at least ten times. The DNA for the CDR3 is TGTGCCAGCAGCCTCGACAACAATGAGCAGTTCTTC. This codes for CASSLDNNEQFF. The V gene is TRBV28, the J gene TRBJ2-1, with unresolved D. Germline V gene lookup returns CDR1 MDHEN and CDR2 SYDVKM. The CDR3 has 12 amino acids. Trimming took 6 bases from V and 5 from J, leaving 8 bases between them. The full variable domain, with the rest looked up from reference TRBV28 and TRBJ2-1, is DVKVTQSSRYLVKRTGEKVFLECVQDMDHENMFWYRQDPGLGLRLIYFSYDVKMKEKGDIPEGYSVSREKKERFSLILESASTNQTSMYLCASSLDNNEQFFGPGTRLTVL.

This clonotype appeared many times. The J gene is TRBJ2-2, the V gene TRBV5-6; a possible D gene is TRBD2 (5 bases). This CDR3 comprises 13 residues. The germline CDR1 and CDR2 sequences are SGHDT and YYEEEE. V was cut by 3 bases and J by 3 bases, with 6 bases left in between. For the CDR3, the DNA is TGTGCCAGCAGCTGGGAGTACACCGGGGAGCTGTTTTTT. Protein product: CASSWEYTGELFF.

This clonotype has at least ten counts. The chain combines TRBV4-1 with TRBJ2-2, with TRBD2 matching 12 bases. Germline trimming cut 1 base from V and 7 bases from J; bases unmatched to any gene: 1. The CDR3 contains 15 residues. Germline CDR1 and CDR2: MGHRA and YSYEKL. In DNA, the CDR3 is TGCGCCAGCAGCCAAGGGACTAGCGGGATCGGGGAGCTGTTTTTT. Amino acids: CASSQGTSGIGELFF.

This clonotype has ten or more counts. The chain combines TRBV20-1 with TRBJ2-1; 12 bases agree with TRBD2. The CDR3 runs to 20 residues. With V trimmed by 2 bases and J by 6 bases, 20 bases remained unmatched. Germline V CDR1 and CDR2: DFQATT, SNEGSKA (reference sequence). The CDR3 here is CSARSGLAGGLVGRINEQFF. DNA of the CDR3: TGCAGTGCTAGAAGTGGGCTAGCGGGAGGGCTGGTAGGTCGGATCAATGAGCAGTTCTTC.

This clonotype showed up many times. V usage is TRBV5-1 and J usage is TRBJ1-1, with a tentative D call TRBD1 (5 bases). Germline CDR1 and CDR2: SGHRS and YFSETQ. The CDR3 spans 16 residues. Trimming removed 3 bases from V and 4 bases from J, with 19 bases in between. CDR3 bases: TGCGCCAGCAGCTCCCCGAACCAGGGTGGCCGCACTGAAGCTTTCTTT. Translating it yields CASSSPNQGGRTEAFF.

This clonotype was recorded many times. The V call is TRBV7-9, the J call TRBJ2-7, with D tentatively TRBD1 or TRBD2 (5 bases each). CDR1 is SEHNR and CDR2 is FQNEAQ in the germline V gene (reference sequence). The CDR3 length is 13 residues. The ends were cut back, 0 bases at V and 6 bases at J, with 9 bases in the middle. CDR3 DNA: TGTGCCAGCAGCTTAGCAGGGGAGCGCGAGCAGTACGTC. Amino acids: CASSLAGEREQYV.

The table lists this clonotype with many counts. Written as DNA, the CDR3 is TGTGCCAGCAGCCCGACGAACGGGGAGCTGTTTTTT. This codes for CASSPTNGELFF. The rearrangement links TRBV7-2 to TRBJ2-2; D uncertain. The CDR3 is 12 residues long. The germline V gene encodes CDR1 SGHTA and CDR2 FQGNSA. The V gene lost 5 bases and the J gene lost 7 bases, with 8 bases spanning the gap.

This clonotype was recorded at least ten times. The V call is TRBV5-1, the J call TRBJ2-3; tentatively, D is TRBD1 (5 bases). Trimming pared 0 bases from V and 2 bases from J, leaving 7 bases between. The length of the CDR3 is 14 residues. CDR1 SGHRS and CDR2 YFSETQ come from the germline V gene. CDR3 sequence reads: CASSLGQTTDTQYF. CDR3 nucleotides: TGCGCCAGCAGCTTGGGACAGACCACAGATACGCAGTATTTT.

There are many counts of this clonotype. V gene TRBV20-1 combines with J gene TRBJ2-7; a weak D match, TRBD2 (5 bases). The CDR3 covers 13 residues. Germline CDR1 reads DFQATT; CDR2 reads SNEGSKA (reference sequence). Trimming cost V 3 bases and J 5 bases, with 14 bases left between them. The CDR3 region has the DNA TGCAGTGCTAGTACCCGCAGAGGGAACGAGCAGTACTTC. Amino acid sequence: CSASTRRGNEQYF.

Here the CDR3 DNA reads TGTGCCAGCAGCTTGATTTACCGGACAGGGACGCCCTACGAGCAGTACTTC. Its translation: CASSLIYRTGTPYEQYF. This rearrangement joins TRBV11-2 to TRBJ2-7; 8 bases align to TRBD1. CDR1 and CDR2 from the germline V gene are SGHAT and FQNNGV. This CDR3 region has 17 residues. The V gene end was trimmed by 3 bases and the J gene end by 2 bases; junction bases not matched to a gene: 12.

This clonotype was counted at least ten times. The chain joins TRBV5-1 to TRBJ2-1; tentative D call: TRBD2 (6 bases). Looked up from germline, CDR1 is SGHRS and CDR2 is YFSETQ. Deletions cut 9 bases from V and 4 bases from J, with 17 bases between. CDR3 size: 14 residues. The chain's CDR3 is CANTRRDSYNEQFF. CDR3 coding DNA: TGCGCCAACACACGTAGGGACTCATACAATGAGCAGTTCTTC.

This clonotype showed up many times. The chain links TRBV29-1 to TRBJ2-3; 9 bases fit TRBD1. Unmatched junction bases numbered 5, after V lost 6 bases and J lost 1 base. The CDR3 sequence is 14 residues long. Per the germline V gene, CDR1 is SQVTM and CDR2 is ANQGSEA. The CDR3 sequence is CSVQQGARTDTQYF. The CDR3 DNA reads TGCAGCGTACAACAGGGGGCGCGCACAGATACGCAGTATTTT.

This clonotype was recorded at least ten times. The chain carries TRBV6-1 and TRBJ1-1, with unresolved D. V was cut by 2 bases and J by 2 bases, with 12 bases left in between. CDR1 is MNHNS and CDR2 is SASEGT in the germline V gene. The CDR3 consists of 15 residues. The CDR3 reads CASSEMAGLNTEAFF. CDR3 sequence (DNA): TGTGCCAGCAGTGAAATGGCTGGTCTTAACACTGAAGCTTTCTTT.

In its sample, this clonotype was seen many times. This sequence joins TRBV6-1 and TRBJ1-4, with 10 bases matching TRBD1. This CDR3 spans 14 amino acids. CDR1 and CDR2 from the germline V gene are MNHNS and SASEGT. J lost 4 bases, V lost 6 bases, and 2 bases had no gene match. CDR3 sequence: CASSGDRGNEKLFF. CDR3 DNA: TGTGCCAGCAGCGGGGACAGGGGTAATGAAAAACTGTTTTTT.

This clonotype has ten or more counts. The genes are TRBV5-1 and TRBJ2-1; 12 nucleotides line up with TRBD2. Germline CDR1 and CDR2: SGHRS and YFSETQ. The CDR3 extends over 18 amino acids. V lost 4 bases and J lost 1; bases outside the gene matches: 9. The CDR3 region is CASSHPTSGSSSYNEQFF. For the CDR3, the DNA is TGCGCCAGCAGCCACCCGACTAGCGGGAGCTCGTCCTACAATGAGCAGTTCTTC.

CDR3 loop: CASSPDRGGGNTIYF. CDR3 bases: TGTGCCAGCTCACCGGACAGGGGAGGTGGAAACACCATATATTTT. The gene calls are TRBV18 and TRBJ1-3; 9 nucleotides line up with TRBD1. The CDR3 spans 15 residues. V trimming: 3 bases; J trimming: 3 bases; junction bases outside the gene matches: 3. Germline CDR1 and CDR2: KGHSH and LQKENI.

This clonotype was recorded at least ten times. The genes are TRBV20-1 and TRBJ2-3, with D possibly matching TRBD2 (6 bases). Germline V gives CDR1 DFQATT, CDR2 SNEGSKA (reference sequence). The length of the CDR3 is 13 residues. Deletions cut 5 bases from V and 1 base from J, with 10 bases between. In nucleotides, the CDR3 is TGCAGTGCTTTGGAGGGACGCACAGATACGCAGTATTTT. Translated, it gives CSALEGRTDTQYF.

This chain joins TRBV7-6 and TRBJ1-1; TRBD1 might be the D (6 bases). The CDR3 is made up of 15 amino acids. V lost 5 bases and J lost 1, with 14 bases in between. Germline V gene sequence: CDR1 SGHVS, CDR2 FNYEAQ. The CDR3 is CASSPLTGGNTEAFF. The CDR3 bases are TGTGCCAGCAGCCCATTGACAGGCGGGAACACTGAAGCTTTCTTT.

This clonotype was picked up many times. This sequence joins TRBV29-1 and TRBJ1-2; tentatively, D is TRBD1 (5 bases). Trimming left V 7 bases short and J 3 bases short, with 12 bases between. Germline CDR1 is SQVTM and CDR2 is ANQGSEA. The CDR3 length is 12 residues. The CDR3 spells CSARDLDYGYTF. The CDR3 nucleotides are TGCAGCGCTAGGGACCTTGACTATGGCTACACCTTC.

This clonotype occurred many times. This chain connects TRBV6-4 to TRBJ2-1; 11 nucleotides align to TRBD1. The CDR3 has 16 residues. The germline gives CDR1 MRHNA, CDR2 SNTAGT. J gave up 9 bases and V 0 bases, and 7 bases lay outside the gene matches. In DNA, the CDR3 is TGTGCCAGCAGTGACTCGCCCGGACAGGGGGCGACTGAGCAGTTCTTC. This gives the protein CASSDSPGQGATEQFF.

This clonotype appeared many times. The chain carries TRBV7-2 and TRBJ2-3; D remains ambiguous. V was shortened by 2 bases and J by 8 bases, with 5 bases between the two germline ends. Germline CDR1 reads SGHTA; CDR2 reads FQGNSA. CDR3 size: 11 residues. The CDR3 protein is CASSLTGTQYF. The CDR3 DNA sequence: TGTGCCAGCAGCTTAACGGGTACGCAGTATTTT.

This clonotype was seen ten or more times. The rearrangement uses TRBV12-3 or TRBV12-4 and TRBJ1-2; TRBD1 matches at 8 bases. After removal of 4 bases from V and 2 bases from J, the junction contained 3 bases not matched to a gene. The CDR3 length is 14 residues. The CDR3 loop reads CASSSDRENYGYTF. The CDR3 DNA reads TGTGCCAGCAGTTCGGACAGGGAAAACTATGGCTACACCTTC.